Listed below are T cell receptor beta chains from one sample, sequenced in a study of multiple sclerosis patients with progressive multifocal leukoencephalopathy. Sequencing used immunoSEQ multiplex PCR; TCRdb keeps in-frame clones, though not all of them. The repertoire has more than 25,000 clones, 88% of them found once; the top ten carry 1.1%. The sequencing sample was made of PBMCs. Source of these receptors: a human donor with multiple sclerosis. The CDR3 runs from the conserved cysteine through the conserved F or W. The order of the fields is J gene, V gene, clone size, D gene, CDR3 length, CDR3 DNA, CDR3 protein. A D gene is named only where the DNA matches it firmly. The listing skips clone size in some rows; elsewhere it reads once, few, many or a size class.

j_call: TRBJ1-6; v_call: TRBV5-4; clone_size: NA; d_call: NA; cdr3_length: 12; cdr3_nt: TGTGCCAGCAGCTTGTTGGGATCACCCCTCCACTTT; cdr3_aa: CASSLLGSPLHF
j_call: TRBJ1-1; v_call: TRBV5-1; clone_size: NA; d_call: NA; cdr3_length: 13; cdr3_nt: TGCGCCAGCAGATCTGGGCCGTCCACTGAAGCTTTCTTT; cdr3_aa: CASRSGPSTEAFF
j_call: TRBJ2-1; v_call: TRBV4-3; clone_size: NA; d_call: TRBD2; cdr3_length: 15; cdr3_nt: TGCGCCAGCAGCCAACTAGCGGGGGTCTACAATGAGCAGTTCTTC; cdr3_aa: CASSQLAGVYNEQFF
j_call: TRBJ1-6; v_call: TRBV5-1; clone_size: NA; d_call: NA; cdr3_length: 13; cdr3_nt: TGCGCCAGCAGCTATAGCTATAATTCACCCCTCCACTTT; cdr3_aa: CASSYSYNSPLHF
j_call: TRBJ2-1; v_call: TRBV7-9; clone_size: NA; d_call: TRBD1; cdr3_length: 16; cdr3_nt: TGTGCCATCAGCTTACGGGTCAGGGGGATATACAATGAGCAGTTCTTC; cdr3_aa: CAISLRVRGIYNEQFF
j_call: TRBJ2-6; v_call: TRBV18; clone_size: NA; d_call: NA; cdr3_length: 17; cdr3_nt: TGTGCCAGCTCACCACCAGTCCCGAGCTCTGGGGCCAACGTCCTGACTTTC; cdr3_aa: CASSPPVPSSGANVLTF
j_call: TRBJ1-5; v_call: TRBV5-1; clone_size: NA; d_call: NA; cdr3_length: 15; cdr3_nt: TGCGCCAGCAGCCCGGGGGGGGGCCCCATCGGCCCCCAGCATTTT; cdr3_aa: CASSPGGGPIGPQHF
j_call: TRBJ1-2; v_call: TRBV7-9; clone_size: NA; d_call: NA; cdr3_length: 13; cdr3_nt: TGTGCCAGCAGCCCGGACAGTTTTAGAGGCTACACCTTC; cdr3_aa: CASSPDSFRGYTF
j_call: TRBJ2-7; v_call: TRBV27; clone_size: NA; d_call: TRBD2; cdr3_length: 13; cdr3_nt: TGTGCCAGCAAATTAGCGGGGCCCTACGAGCAGTACTTC; cdr3_aa: CASKLAGPYEQYF
j_call: TRBJ2-7; v_call: TRBV19; clone_size: NA; d_call: NA; cdr3_length: 11; cdr3_nt: TGTGCCAGTCGAACAGGCTACGAGCAGTACTTC; cdr3_aa: CASRTGYEQYF
j_call: TRBJ2-2; v_call: TRBV27; clone_size: few; d_call: NA; cdr3_length: 14; cdr3_nt: TGTGCCAGCAGTTTGAGAGGGGGTGGCGGGGAGCTGTTTTTT; cdr3_aa: CASSLRGGGGELFF
j_call: TRBJ2-7; v_call: TRBV28; clone_size: NA; d_call: NA; cdr3_length: 16; cdr3_nt: TGTGCCAGCAGTTTGGGACTTCCCTCCATTTCCTACGAGCAGTACTTC; cdr3_aa: CASSLGLPSISYEQYF
j_call: TRBJ2-3; v_call: TRBV4-3; clone_size: NA; d_call: NA; cdr3_length: 13; cdr3_nt: TGCGCCAGCAGCGACGTTCTGGCCGATACGCAGTATTTT; cdr3_aa: CASSDVLADTQYF
j_call: TRBJ1-2; v_call: TRBV19; clone_size: NA; d_call: TRBD1; cdr3_length: 17; cdr3_nt: TGTGCCAGTAGTACCGGGGAAGCGACAGGGTGGACCTATGGCAACACCTTC; cdr3_aa: CASSTGEATGWTYGNTF
j_call: TRBJ1-2; v_call: TRBV25-1; clone_size: NA; d_call: TRBD1; cdr3_length: 15; cdr3_nt: TGTGCCAGCAGTGGACCGGGACAGGGGCTTTATGGCTACACCTTC; cdr3_aa: CASSGPGQGLYGYTF
j_call: TRBJ1-4; v_call: TRBV5-1; clone_size: NA; d_call: NA; cdr3_length: 15; cdr3_nt: TGCGCCAGCAGCCCCTTAGGATTTTCTAATGAAAAACTGTTTTTT; cdr3_aa: CASSPLGFSNEKLFF
j_call: TRBJ2-2; v_call: TRBV5-1; clone_size: NA; d_call: NA; cdr3_length: 16; cdr3_nt: TGCGCCAGCAGCTTGAGTAGGGGAATCGACACCGGGGAGCTGTTTTTT; cdr3_aa: CASSLSRGIDTGELFF
j_call: TRBJ2-7; v_call: TRBV28; clone_size: NA; d_call: TRBD1; cdr3_length: 13; cdr3_nt: TGTGCCAGCAGTAGACAGGGGAAGGACGAGCAGTACTTC; cdr3_aa: CASSRQGKDEQYF
j_call: TRBJ2-2; v_call: TRBV7-8; clone_size: NA; d_call: NA; cdr3_length: 17; cdr3_nt: TGTGCCAGCAGCTTCGGCTATTCTGGGGCGCGCACCGGGGAGCTGTTTTTT; cdr3_aa: CASSFGYSGARTGELFF
j_call: TRBJ2-3; v_call: TRBV11-1; clone_size: once; d_call: NA; cdr3_length: 16; cdr3_nt: TGTGCCAGCAGCCTCGGGGGGCGGGGCCTCACAGATACGCAGTATTTT; cdr3_aa: CASSLGGRGLTDTQYF
j_call: TRBJ1-1; v_call: TRBV19; clone_size: NA; d_call: NA; cdr3_length: 15; cdr3_nt: TGTGCCAGTAACAGGGAAGTTGAGACCCTGTCTGAAGCTTTCTTT; cdr3_aa: CASNREVETLSEAFF
j_call: TRBJ2-7; v_call: TRBV5-6; clone_size: NA; d_call: NA; cdr3_length: 11; cdr3_nt: TGTGCCAGCAGGGGGGAATACGAGCAGTACTTC; cdr3_aa: CASRGEYEQYF
j_call: TRBJ1-2; v_call: TRBV7-7; clone_size: NA; d_call: NA; cdr3_length: 12; cdr3_nt: TGTGCAATCCCCCGGCTGATATATGGCTACACCTTC; cdr3_aa: CAIPRLIYGYTF
j_call: TRBJ1-6; v_call: TRBV9; clone_size: few; d_call: TRBD1; cdr3_length: 15; cdr3_nt: TGTGCCAGCAGCGTGACAGGGGTGGGCAATTCACCCCTCCACTTT; cdr3_aa: CASSVTGVGNSPLHF
j_call: TRBJ1-2; v_call: TRBV5-6; clone_size: NA; d_call: NA; cdr3_length: 15; cdr3_nt: TGTGCCAGCAGCTTAGGCTTCACTGCAACCTATGGCTACACCTTC; cdr3_aa: CASSLGFTATYGYTF
j_call: TRBJ2-1; v_call: TRBV9; clone_size: NA; d_call: NA; cdr3_length: 16; cdr3_nt: TGTGCCAGCAGCGTAGGGGCAGGACAAACCTACAATGAGCAGTTCTTC; cdr3_aa: CASSVGAGQTYNEQFF
j_call: TRBJ2-7; v_call: TRBV7-9; clone_size: NA; d_call: NA; cdr3_length: 15; cdr3_nt: TGTGCCAGCAGCTTGACCGGACTGCCCTCCTACGAGCAGTACTTC; cdr3_aa: CASSLTGLPSYEQYF
j_call: TRBJ2-7; v_call: TRBV7-2; clone_size: NA; d_call: TRBD2; cdr3_length: 16; cdr3_nt: TGTGCCAGCAGTCGCAATAGCGGGGGGGCCTCCTACGAGCAGTACTTC; cdr3_aa: CASSRNSGGASYEQYF
j_call: TRBJ2-5; v_call: TRBV7-3; clone_size: NA; d_call: TRBD2; cdr3_length: 17; cdr3_nt: TGTGCCAGCAGCTTGGGTGCGGGTGGCGGGGGCCAAGAGACCCAGTACTTC; cdr3_aa: CASSLGAGGGGQETQYF
j_call: TRBJ1-4; v_call: TRBV5-6; clone_size: NA; d_call: TRBD1; cdr3_length: 16; cdr3_nt: TGTGCCAGCAGCTTGGGACAGGGGGCCTTAGAGGAAAAACTGTTTTTT; cdr3_aa: CASSLGQGALEEKLFF
j_call: TRBJ1-4; v_call: TRBV9; clone_size: NA; d_call: TRBD1; cdr3_length: 15; cdr3_nt: TGTGCCAGCACCAAGGAGGGGACAGGGGATGAAAAACTGTTTTTT; cdr3_aa: CASTKEGTGDEKLFF
j_call: TRBJ2-6; v_call: TRBV4-3; clone_size: NA; d_call: TRBD1; cdr3_length: 19; cdr3_nt: TGCGCCAGCAGCGACCGACGGGACAGGCTTGCCTCTGGGGCCAACGTCCTGACTTTC; cdr3_aa: CASSDRRDRLASGANVLTF
j_call: TRBJ1-2; v_call: TRBV9; clone_size: NA; d_call: TRBD1; cdr3_length: 13; cdr3_nt: TGTGCCAGCAGCCCCAGACAGGGGGAAGGCTACACCTTC; cdr3_aa: CASSPRQGEGYTF
j_call: TRBJ1-1; v_call: TRBV6-1; clone_size: NA; d_call: NA; cdr3_length: 13; cdr3_nt: TGTGCCAGCAGTCTCGACAAGAACACTGAAGCTTTCTTT; cdr3_aa: CASSLDKNTEAFF
j_call: TRBJ1-2; v_call: TRBV7-3; clone_size: NA; d_call: NA; cdr3_length: 13; cdr3_nt: TGTGCCAGCAGCCTCAGGTCGGGTAATGGCTACACCTTC; cdr3_aa: CASSLRSGNGYTF
j_call: TRBJ1-6; v_call: TRBV5-6; clone_size: NA; d_call: NA; cdr3_length: 16; cdr3_nt: TGTGCCAGCAGCCGCCCTGGGGCCTCCTATAATTCACCCCTCCACTTT; cdr3_aa: CASSRPGASYNSPLHF
j_call: TRBJ2-7; v_call: TRBV4-3; clone_size: NA; d_call: NA; cdr3_length: 11; cdr3_nt: TGCGCCAGCAGACTACAACCCGAGCAGTACTTC; cdr3_aa: CASRLQPEQYF
j_call: TRBJ2-1; v_call: TRBV7-2; clone_size: NA; d_call: NA; cdr3_length: 15; cdr3_nt: TGTGCCAGCAGCTTAGTCGGGCAGGCTTACAATGAGCAGTTCTTC; cdr3_aa: CASSLVGQAYNEQFF
j_call: TRBJ2-5; v_call: TRBV5-4; clone_size: NA; d_call: NA; cdr3_length: 16; cdr3_nt: TGTGCCAGCAGCCTTAGGCCTCGAACCTCCCTGGGGGAGCAGTACTTC; cdr3_aa: CASSLRPRTSLGEQYF
j_call: TRBJ1-6; v_call: TRBV5-1; clone_size: NA; d_call: TRBD1; cdr3_length: 14; cdr3_nt: TGCGCCAGCAGCTTGGACCAGGGGGATTCACCCCTCCACTTT; cdr3_aa: CASSLDQGDSPLHF
j_call: TRBJ2-6; v_call: TRBV7-8; clone_size: NA; d_call: TRBD2; cdr3_length: 15; cdr3_nt: TGTGCCAGCAGCTCCGGGGGGGCTGGGGCCAACGTCCTGACTTTC; cdr3_aa: CASSSGGAGANVLTF
j_call: TRBJ2-5; v_call: TRBV4-1; clone_size: NA; d_call: TRBD2; cdr3_length: 18; cdr3_nt: TGCGCCAGCAGCCAAAGGACTAGCGGGGGGGCCCGAAGAGAGACCCAGTACTTC; cdr3_aa: CASSQRTSGGARRETQYF
j_call: TRBJ2-7; v_call: TRBV11-1; clone_size: NA; d_call: NA; cdr3_length: 14; cdr3_nt: TGTGCCAGCAGCCCCCGGGACACTGTCTGGGAGCAGTACTTC; cdr3_aa: CASSPRDTVWEQYF
j_call: TRBJ1-6; v_call: TRBV6-5; clone_size: NA; d_call: NA; cdr3_length: 13; cdr3_nt: TGTGCCAGCCAGAGGGGGGATAATTCACCCCTCCACTTT; cdr3_aa: CASQRGDNSPLHF
j_call: TRBJ2-3; v_call: TRBV4-1; clone_size: NA; d_call: NA; cdr3_length: 16; cdr3_nt: TGCGCCAGCAGCCCCCGGGCCGACGTCACAATGGATACGCAGTATTTT; cdr3_aa: CASSPRADVTMDTQYF
j_call: TRBJ2-3; v_call: TRBV4-2; clone_size: once; d_call: NA; cdr3_length: 12; cdr3_nt: TGTGCCAGCAGCCTCAAGCTCGATACGCAGTATTTT; cdr3_aa: CASSLKLDTQYF
j_call: TRBJ2-7; v_call: TRBV7-8; clone_size: NA; d_call: NA; cdr3_length: 12; cdr3_nt: TGTGCCAGCAGCTCGCGCACCTACGAGCAGTACTTC; cdr3_aa: CASSSRTYEQYF
j_call: TRBJ1-3; v_call: TRBV2; clone_size: NA; d_call: NA; cdr3_length: 16; cdr3_nt: TGTGCCAGCAGTATACGACAGGATCTTGGGGGAAACACCATATATTTT; cdr3_aa: CASSIRQDLGGNTIYF
j_call: TRBJ2-1; v_call: TRBV30; clone_size: once; d_call: NA; cdr3_length: 12; cdr3_nt: TGTGCCTGGTGCCACGGGGTCAGTGAGCAGTTCTTC; cdr3_aa: CAWCHGVSEQFF
j_call: TRBJ2-3; v_call: TRBV13; clone_size: few; d_call: TRBD1; cdr3_length: 16; cdr3_nt: TGTGCCAGCATAAACAGGGGACAGGGGGTCTCAGATACGCAGTATTTT; cdr3_aa: CASINRGQGVSDTQYF
j_call: TRBJ1-2; v_call: TRBV6-5; clone_size: NA; d_call: NA; cdr3_length: 14; cdr3_nt: TGTGCCAGCAGTCAGCAGGGTTTAATCTATGGCTACACCTTC; cdr3_aa: CASSQQGLIYGYTF
j_call: TRBJ2-3; v_call: TRBV18; clone_size: NA; d_call: NA; cdr3_length: 14; cdr3_nt: TGTGCCAGCTCACCACCTTCACAAAGGGATACGCAGTATTTT; cdr3_aa: CASSPPSQRDTQYF
j_call: TRBJ1-1; v_call: TRBV7-3; clone_size: NA; d_call: NA; cdr3_length: 16; cdr3_nt: TGTGCCAGCAGCTTATGGCGAACCGGTGGGAGCACTGAAGCTTTCTTT; cdr3_aa: CASSLWRTGGSTEAFF